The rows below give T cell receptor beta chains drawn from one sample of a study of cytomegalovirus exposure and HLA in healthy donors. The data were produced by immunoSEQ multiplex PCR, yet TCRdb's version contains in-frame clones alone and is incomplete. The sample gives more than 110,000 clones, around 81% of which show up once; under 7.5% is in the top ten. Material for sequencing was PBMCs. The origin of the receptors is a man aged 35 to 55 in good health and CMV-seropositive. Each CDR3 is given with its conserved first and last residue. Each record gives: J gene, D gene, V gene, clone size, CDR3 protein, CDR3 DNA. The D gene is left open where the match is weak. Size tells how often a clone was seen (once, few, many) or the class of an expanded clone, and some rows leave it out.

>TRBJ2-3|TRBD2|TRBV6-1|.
CASRASGRSTDTQYF
TGTGCCAGCAGGGCTAGCGGGAGGAGCACAGATACGCAGTATTTT
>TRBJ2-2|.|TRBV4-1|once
CASSPSGRNTGELFF
TGCGCCAGCAGCCCGTCGGGGAGGAACACCGGGGAGCTGTTTTTT
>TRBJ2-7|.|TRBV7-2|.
CASSLGVTGEQYF
TGTGCCAGCAGCTTAGGGGTAACGGGCGAGCAGTACTTC
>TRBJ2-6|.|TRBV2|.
CASSEVVSVGANVLTF
TGTGCCAGCAGTGAAGTTGTCTCGGTTGGGGCCAACGTCCTGACTTTC
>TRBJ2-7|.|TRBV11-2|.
CASSLATPYEQYF
TGTGCCAGCAGCTTAGCGACACCCTACGAGCAGTACTTC
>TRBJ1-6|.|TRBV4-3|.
CATSKTDNSPLHF
TGCGCCACCTCTAAGACAGACAATTCACCCCTCCACTTT
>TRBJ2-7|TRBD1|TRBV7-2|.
CASSEAGGAHEQYF
TGTGCCAGCAGCGAAGCAGGGGGCGCGCACGAGCAGTACTTC
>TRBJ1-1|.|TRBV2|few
CASTRGLMDTEAFF
TGTGCCAGCACCCGGGGTCTAATGGACACTGAAGCTTTCTTT
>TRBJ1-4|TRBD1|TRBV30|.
CAWSDGTGKEKLFF
TGTGCCTGGAGTGACGGGACAGGGAAAGAAAAACTGTTTTTT
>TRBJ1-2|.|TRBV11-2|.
CASSRTGEQGGYTF
TGTGCCAGCAGTCGAACCGGGGAGCAAGGCGGCTACACCTTC
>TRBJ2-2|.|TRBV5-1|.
CASSLEARGTGELFF
TGCGCCAGCAGCTTGGAGGCCAGGGGAACCGGGGAGCTGTTTTTT
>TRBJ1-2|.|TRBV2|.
CASSEAHNANYGYTF
TGTGCCAGCAGTGAAGCCCACAACGCTAACTATGGCTACACCTTC
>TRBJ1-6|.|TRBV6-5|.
CASSAAGADNSPLHF
TGTGCCAGCAGTGCGGCAGGGGCGGATAATTCACCCCTCCACTTT
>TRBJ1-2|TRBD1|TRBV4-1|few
CASSQEGGQGTAIYGYTF
TGCGCCAGCAGCCAAGAAGGGGGACAGGGGACGGCGATCTATGGCTACACCTTC
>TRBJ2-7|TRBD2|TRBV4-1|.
CASSHIAGAAYEQYF
TGCGCCAGCAGCCACATAGCGGGGGCCGCCTACGAGCAGTACTTC
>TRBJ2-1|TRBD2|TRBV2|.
CASSDPTGLAGGPQNEQFF
TGTGCCAGCAGTGACCCTACCGGACTAGCGGGAGGTCCGCAGAATGAGCAGTTCTTC
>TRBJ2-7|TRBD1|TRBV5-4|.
CASSLGQGVYEQYF
TGTGCCAGCAGCTTGGGACAGGGGGTCTACGAGCAGTACTTC
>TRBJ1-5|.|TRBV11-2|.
CASSLADNQPQHF
TGTGCCAGCAGCTTGGCAGACAATCAGCCCCAGCATTTT
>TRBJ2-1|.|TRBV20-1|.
CSATTGDQFF
TGCAGTGCAACCACGGGGGACCAGTTCTTC
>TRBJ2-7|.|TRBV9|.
CASSVALGGYEQYF
TGTGCCAGCAGCGTAGCCCTAGGAGGCTACGAGCAGTACTTC
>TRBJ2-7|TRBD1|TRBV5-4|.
CASSLNWDSLYEQYF
TGTGCCAGCAGCTTGAATTGGGACAGCCTCTACGAGCAGTACTTC
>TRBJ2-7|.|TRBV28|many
CASTAMGGGSYEQYF
TGTGCCAGCACCGCTATGGGGGGTGGCTCCTACGAGCAGTACTTC
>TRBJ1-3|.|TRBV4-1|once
CASSQVSKGSGNTIYF
TGCGCCAGCAGCCAAGTATCCAAGGGGTCTGGAAACACCATATATTTT
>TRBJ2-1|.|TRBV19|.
CASSIPRGLPVYEQFF
TGTGCCAGTAGTATCCCCCGAGGACTCCCCGTGTATGAGCAGTTCTTC
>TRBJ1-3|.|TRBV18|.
CASSPLEQGENTIYF
TGTGCCAGCTCACCATTGGAACAGGGTGAAAACACCATATATTTT
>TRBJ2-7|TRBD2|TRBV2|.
CASSSLAGLTYEQYF
TGTGCCAGCAGTTCCCTAGCGGGATTAACCTACGAGCAGTACTTC
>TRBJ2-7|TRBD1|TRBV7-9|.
CASSLGDRVAHEQYF
TGTGCCAGCAGCTTAGGGGACAGGGTTGCCCACGAGCAGTACTTC
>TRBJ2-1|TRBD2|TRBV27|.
CASSYGREQFF
TGTGCCAGCAGTTACGGGAGGGAGCAGTTCTTC
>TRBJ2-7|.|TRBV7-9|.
CASSLGTRGYEQYF
TGTGCCAGCAGCTTGGGGACAAGGGGCTACGAGCAGTACTTC
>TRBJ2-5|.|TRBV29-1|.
CSVADDKETQYF
TGCAGCGTCGCCGATGACAAAGAGACCCAGTACTTC
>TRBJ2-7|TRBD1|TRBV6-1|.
CASRMDRETLEQYF
TGTGCCAGCAGAATGGACAGGGAAACTTTAGAGCAGTACTTC
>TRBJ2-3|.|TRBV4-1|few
CASSQDGARDTQYF
TGCGCCAGCAGCCAAGATGGTGCGAGAGATACGCAGTATTTT
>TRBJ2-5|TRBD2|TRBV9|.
CASSYGLAGGGETQYF
TGTGCCAGCAGCTATGGACTAGCGGGAGGGGGAGAGACCCAGTACTTC
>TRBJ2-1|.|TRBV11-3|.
CASTPSGSYNEQFF
TGTGCCAGCACCCCCAGCGGCTCCTACAATGAGCAGTTCTTC
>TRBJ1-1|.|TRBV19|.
CASSIAGLPEAEAFF
TGTGCCAGTAGTATAGCGGGACTCCCTGAGGCTGAAGCTTTCTTT
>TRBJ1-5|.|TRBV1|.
CTRTGWWQPQHF
TGCACCAGAACAGGGTGGTGGCAGCCCCAGCATTTT
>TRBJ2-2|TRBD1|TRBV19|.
CASREYGTGGNSNTGELFF
TGTGCCAGTAGGGAATACGGGACAGGGGGAAATTCGAACACCGGGGAGCTGTTTTTT
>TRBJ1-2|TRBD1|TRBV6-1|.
CASTTGGINGYTF
TGTGCCAGCACCACAGGGGGCATCAATGGCTACACCTTC
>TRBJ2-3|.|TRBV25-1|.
CASSEYSDRLSTDTQYF
TGTGCCAGCAGTGAATACAGTGACAGATTGAGCACAGATACGCAGTATTTT
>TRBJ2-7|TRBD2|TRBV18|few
CASSPGGLAYEQYF
TGTGCCAGCTCACCGGGCGGACTAGCGTACGAGCAGTACTTC
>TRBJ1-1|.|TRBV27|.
CASSRVLNTEAFF
TGTGCCAGCAGCCGAGTACTTAACACTGAAGCTTTCTTT
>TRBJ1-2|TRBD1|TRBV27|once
CASSTSPRGHTNYGYTF
TGTGCCAGCAGCACATCCCCCAGGGGGCACACTAACTATGGCTACACCTTC
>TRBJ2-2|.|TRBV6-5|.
CASREQLNTGELFF
TGTGCCAGCCGGGAACAGCTGAACACCGGGGAGCTGTTTTTT
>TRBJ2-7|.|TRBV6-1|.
CASSPTTRSYEQYF
TGTGCCAGCAGTCCCACGACTCGCTCCTACGAGCAGTACTTC
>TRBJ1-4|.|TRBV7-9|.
CASSTIKGEGITTNEKLFF
TGTGCCAGCAGCACAATCAAAGGGGAGGGTATAACAACTAATGAAAAACTGTTTTTT
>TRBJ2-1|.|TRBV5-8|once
CASSLHLEEQFF
TGTGCCAGCAGTCTACATTTGGAGGAGCAGTTCTTC
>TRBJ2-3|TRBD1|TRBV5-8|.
CASSHDRGGVDTQYF
TGTGCCAGCAGCCACGACAGGGGTGGAGTAGATACGCAGTATTTT
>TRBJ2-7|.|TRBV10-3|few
CAISEGGGLTEQYF
TGTGCCATCAGTGAGGGGGGGGGCCTAACCGAGCAGTACTTC
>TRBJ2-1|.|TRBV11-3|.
CASSPRKAGNEQFF
TGTGCCAGCAGCCCACGAAAGGCAGGCAATGAGCAGTTCTTC
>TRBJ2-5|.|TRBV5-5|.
CASSYAHGETQYF
TGTGCCAGCAGCTATGCTCACGGAGAGACCCAGTACTTC
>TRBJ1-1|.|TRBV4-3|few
CASSQSGHPVGQAFF
TGCGCCAGCAGCCAATCGGGACACCCGGTGGGTCAAGCTTTCTTT
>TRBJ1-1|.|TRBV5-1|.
CASSLGGGTEAFF
TGCGCCAGCAGCTTGGGCGGGGGCACTGAAGCTTTCTTT
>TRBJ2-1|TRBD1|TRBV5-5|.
CASSRTTGNYNEQFF
TGTGCCAGCAGCCGAACGACAGGGAATTACAATGAGCAGTTCTTC
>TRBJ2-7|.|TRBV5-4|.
CASSLAGGSSYEQYF
TGTGCCAGCAGCTTGGCTGGGGGGAGCTCCTACGAGCAGTACTTC
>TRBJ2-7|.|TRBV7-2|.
CASSLGQVTYEQYF
TGTGCCAGCAGCTTAGGTCAGGTAACCTACGAGCAGTACTTC
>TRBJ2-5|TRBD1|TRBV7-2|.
CASSFPGQGRTQYF
TGTGCCAGCAGCTTCCCGGGACAGGGACGAACCCAGTACTTC
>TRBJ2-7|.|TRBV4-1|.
CASSQLDTEQYF
TGCGCCAGCAGCCAATTGGACACCGAGCAGTACTTC
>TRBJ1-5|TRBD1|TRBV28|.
CASSKGQGFNQPQHF
TGTGCCAGCAGTAAGGGACAGGGGTTCAATCAGCCCCAGCATTTT
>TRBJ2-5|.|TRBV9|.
CASSAGGVRETQYF
TGTGCCAGCAGCGCCGGGGGAGTACGAGAGACCCAGTACTTC